These 17 T cell receptor beta chains originate from one sample sequenced in a study of regulatory T cells in long-lasting Graves disease. Time point reported: persistent/refractory GD, antithyroid drugs over 5 years with positive TRAb. Generation of the TCR library employed RNA extracted from PBMCs. Investigators prepared the TCR beta libraries by applying iRepertoire HTBI primers and Arm-PCR of CDR3 regions. TCRdb recomputed calls from the multiplex PCR reads with MiXCR, one row per CDR3 protein. The sample includes 390,000 or so distinct CDR3 sequences, roughly 24% of them seen just once. This sample comprised peripheral blood mononuclear cells (PBMCs), obtained when the disease was refractory, from a patient treated with antithyroid drugs. The receptors were gathered from a woman between 40 and 50 years old with Graves disease.

This clonotype came up a few times. The rearrangement links TRBV18 to TRBJ2-5; D is uncertain. Germline V lookup: CDR1 KGHSH, CDR2 LQKENI. This CDR3 has 14 residues. V was cut by 3 bases and J by 1 base, with 9 bases left in between. CDR3 DNA: TGTGCCAGCTCACCTACTAACCCCCAAGAGACCCAGTACTTC. Protein sequence: CASSPTNPQETQYF.

This clonotype was detected many times. The gene calls are TRBV11-1 and TRBJ2-7; D is uncertain. CDR1 is SGHAT and CDR2 is FQDESV in the germline V gene (reference sequence). V lost 4 bases, J lost 4 bases, and 14 bases lay in between. The CDR3 has 14 amino acids. The CDR3 coding sequence is TGTGCCAGCAGCTGGGGAACTTCTGTATACGAGCAGTACTTC. Protein sequence: CASSWGTSVYEQYF.

The J gene is TRBJ2-7, the V gene TRBV16; 9 bases align to TRBD1. The V gene's germline CDR1 is KGHSY and CDR2 FQNENV. Germline trimming cut 6 bases from V and 0 bases from J; bases unmatched to any gene: 6. This CDR3 is built from 15 residues. The CDR3 DNA reads as TGTGCCAGCAGTCGGGACAGGGTAAGCTCCTACGAGCAGTACTTC. Translated: CASSRDRVSSYEQYF.

This clonotype was seen ten or more times. The V call is TRBV12-3 or TRBV12-4, the J call TRBJ1-4; a weak D match, TRBD1 (6 bases). Between the trimmed V and J ends, which lost 1 base and 3 bases, there was a span of 12 bases. The CDR3 runs to 16 residues. The CDR3 nucleotides are TGTGCCAGCAGTTTAGGGGGGCGGGGAGCTAATGAAAAACTGTTTTTT. Translating gives CASSLGGRGANEKLFF.

This clonotype came up a few times. The V gene is TRBV27, the J gene TRBJ1-6, with 8 bases aligning to TRBD1. The junction had 4 bases not matched to a gene; V was cut back by 3 bases and J by 9 bases. This CDR3 region has 14 residues. The germline CDR1 and CDR2 sequences are MNHEY and SMNVEV (reference sequence). The CDR3 is CASSFSRGPSPLHF. CDR3 coding DNA: TGTGCCAGCAGTTTTTCCAGGGGGCCTTCACCCCTCCACTTT.

This clonotype was counted only a few times. A read error may be the cause here, since a much bigger clone is one base away. This chain links TRBV12-3 or TRBV12-4 with TRBJ1-5; D unresolved. The CDR3 has 14 amino acids. Trimming removed 3 bases at V and 5 bases at J, with 11 bases between. CDR3 in DNA: TGTGCCAGCAGTTTCGGACGCATAGATCAGCCCCAGCATTTT. Residues: CASSFGRIDQPQHF.

V usage is TRBV28 and J usage is TRBJ2-1, with TRBD1 matching over 8 bases. The CDR3 consists of 17 residues. V lost 4 bases, J lost 7 bases, and 15 bases stayed unmatched. Germline CDR1 reads MDHEN; CDR2 reads SYDVKM. The CDR3 coding sequence is TGTGCCAGCAGTTCACAACGCAGGGGGCGTCTGGTTAATGAGCAGTTCTTC. Translated: CASSSQRRGRLVNEQFF.

In this sample, this clonotype turned up many times. V is TRBV11-2 and J is TRBJ2-7, with 7 bases fitting TRBD1. V gave up 4 bases and J gave up 3 bases; unmatched junction bases: 9. The germline gives CDR1 SGHAT, CDR2 FQNNGV. This CDR3 spans 15 amino acids. Here the CDR3 DNA reads TGTGCCAGCAGCTGGGACAGCCATATTTACTACGAGCAGTACTTC. Protein product: CASSWDSHIYYEQYF.

This clonotype showed up just a few times. This sequence joins TRBV6-1 and TRBJ2-1, with 8 bases aligning to TRBD2. The CDR3 extends over 15 amino acids. Losses at the gene ends were 6 bases for V and 2 bases for J; bases not matched to a gene: 6. Per the germline V gene, CDR1 is MNHNS and CDR2 is SASEGT. The CDR3 nucleotides read TGTGCCAGCAGCTCCCGAGCGGGAGCCTACAATGAGCAGTTCTTC. Encoded protein: CASSSRAGAYNEQFF.

This clonotype has at least ten counts. The rearrangement uses TRBV20-1 and TRBJ1-1; D not certain. CDR3 length: 13 residues. Trimming shortened V by 4 bases and J by 0 bases, and 9 bases separated the two germline ends. Per germline, CDR1 DFQATT and CDR2 SNEGSKA (reference sequence). The CDR3 nucleotides are TGCAGTGCTACCTGGGCGTTGAACACTGAAGCTTTCTTT. Translated, it gives CSATWALNTEAFF.

Notes on this clonotype: A read error may explain this, as a much larger clone is one base away. This sequence joins TRBV6-1 and TRBJ1-5; 10 nucleotides match TRBD1. Trimming at V came to 6 bases and at J to 7 bases, leaving 9 bases not matched to a gene. The CDR3 contains 15 residues. CDR1 is MNHNS, CDR2 SASEGT, per germline. This CDR3 reads CASRGTGVGRQPQHF. The CDR3 DNA follows: TGTGCCAGCAGGGGGACAGGGGTGGGTCGACAGCCCCAGCATTTT.

This clonotype was counted many times. The chain joins TRBV12-3 or TRBV12-4 to TRBJ1-5; perhaps TRBD1 as D (6 bases). V lost 6 bases, J lost 7 bases, and 13 bases lay in between. This CDR3 contains 13 residues. The CDR3 region has the DNA TGTGCCAGCAGGCAGGGGTGGGGGCAGCCCCAGCATTTT. Its translation: CASRQGWGQPQHF.

The V call is TRBV7-8, the J call TRBJ2-1, with TRBD1 matching 9 bases. This CDR3 contains 16 residues. CDR1 is SGHVS, CDR2 FQNEAQ, per germline. The V and J ends lost 1 base and 3 bases, in that order; junction bases with no gene match: 4. The CDR3 reads CASSLGTGVLYNEQFF. The CDR3 DNA follows: TGTGCCAGCAGCTTAGGGACAGGGGTTCTCTACAATGAGCAGTTCTTC.

V usage is TRBV9 and J usage is TRBJ2-3; TRBD1 might be the D (6 bases). Germline-derived CDR1 and CDR2 are SGDLS and YYNGEE. The CDR3 runs to 16 residues. V was cut by 4 bases and J by 0 bases, with 15 bases left in between. This CDR3 is CASSPSGAPSTDTQYF. The CDR3 nucleotides read TGTGCCAGCAGCCCCTCAGGGGCCCCTAGCACAGATACGCAGTATTTT.

The chain employs TRBV27 and TRBJ2-3; 10 bases fit TRBD2. The CDR3 runs 16 residues. In germline, CDR1 is MNHEY, CDR2 SMNVEV (reference sequence). The V gene end was trimmed by 5 bases and the J gene end by 1 base; junction bases not matched to a gene: 6. CDR3 sequence (DNA): TGTGCCAGCAGTCCACTAGCGGGACCGGGCACAGATACGCAGTATTTT. This gives the protein CASSPLAGPGTDTQYF.

This clonotype was recorded at least ten times. The rearrangement links TRBV28 to TRBJ2-7; D may match TRBD1 or TRBD2 (7 bases each). Germline CDR1 reads MDHEN; CDR2 reads SYDVKM. The CDR3 contains 15 residues. Trimming took 8 bases from V and 6 from J, leaving 23 bases between them. The CDR3 DNA sequence: TGTGCCAGCTGGGGAGGGGGCGTTCTCTTCAGCGAGCAGTACTTC. Translated: CASWGGGVLFSEQYF.

J is TRBJ2-7 and V is TRBV28; no clear D gene. The CDR3 covers 11 residues. Between the trimmed V and J ends, which lost 5 bases and 7 bases, there was a span of 9 bases. Germline V CDR1 and CDR2: MDHEN, SYDVKM. The CDR3 nucleotides read TGTGCCAGCAGTACGTCCCCGGAGCAGTACTTC. Encoded protein: CASSTSPEQYF.